Listed below are T cell receptor beta chains from one sample, sequenced in a study of blood T cells in healthy people across ages. TCRdb reprocessed the 5' RACE reads with MiXCR, giving one entry per CDR3 protein. This sample has more than 450,000 distinct CDR3 sequences, with roughly a quarter found just once. These records were also assigned to another study, of T cells of mothers and their children.

The sequencing sample was made of blood. These receptors were obtained from a boy aged 2 to 10 in good health. Each CDR3 is given without its conserved first and last residue. Fields, in order: V gene, CDR3 protein.

TRBV7-9,ASSFPLYSGKKYNEQF
TRBV9,ASSTSSVAYNEQF
TRBV9,ASSVGPAGVWETQY
TRBV20-1,SAKSAGGLYEQY
TRBV6-2/TRBV6-3,ASSYSKGVANYGYT
TRBV29-1,SVEVPQLAKNIQY
TRBV7-9,ASSLLGRSANNEQF
TRBV7-9,ASSPATGGEGDTEAF
TRBV7-2,ASSLGGLGRDRNEQY
TRBV29-1,SATSIQETQY
TRBV10-3,AIARQGANNEQF
TRBV20-1,SAGSSGDTDTQY
TRBV12-5,ASGLVPGTGGKYYGYT
TRBV7-8,ASSRQGGRMYEQY
TRBV2,ASSEAGATTDTQH
TRBV7-9,ASSTPWKDLSSGNTIY
TRBV20-1,SARESSRWNEKLF
TRBV11-2,ASSSPLRGEPRNTIY
TRBV11-2,PSTKTLAGLKETQY
TRBV20-1,SASGTFQETQY
TRBV5-1,ASSAGPLAGDTQY
TRBV6-5,ASRPHTSGQETQY
TRBV15,ATSRDRKGETQY
TRBV30,AWVGSYTEAF
TRBV29-1,SVETGGGETQY
TRBV9,ASSDRQGEINTGELF
TRBV4-2,ASGPISGDGYT
TRBV20-1,SARTGGSYEQY
TRBV20-1,SASTTPRGSNQPQH
TRBV6-2/TRBV6-3,ASSGLARPGELF
TRBV29-1,SSAGGGLETQY
TRBV20-1,SARVPAAGETQY
TRBV20-1,SARIRVWEQY
TRBV2,ASSASGVGEQY
TRBV12-3/TRBV12-4,ASSFWGGEQF
TRBV7-6,ASSSLREQF
TRBV6-6,ASSYGQGGNEQF
TRBV7-3,ASSRSSWEGEKRYYEQY
TRBV14,ASRVGGSYNEQF